The subject of this entry is one T cell receptor beta chain. These data are taken from a study of blood T cell repertoires in COVID-19. On the study more broadly: The analysed material was cDNA or gDNA that came from T cells, B-cell-depleted T cells, or PBMCs.

The germline V gene has CDR1 SGHVS and CDR2 FNYEAQ. Trimming removed 2 bases from V and 5 bases from J, with 12 bases in between. This CDR3 has 15 amino acids. Sequenced by immunoSEQ multiplex PCR; TCRdb stores in-frame clones only, minus some. The sample has roughly 220,000 clones, under 90% seen once. Sequenced input: peripheral blood. The chain is built from TRBV7-6 and TRBJ1-4; D uncertain. The TCR was taken from a woman in her fifties or sixties who had recovered from COVID-19. CDR3 in amino acids: CASSLRPGLNEKLFF. The CDR3, as DNA: TGTGCCAGCAGCTTACGACCGGGGTTAAATGAAAAACTGTTTTTT.